Detailed here is one T cell receptor beta chain. Its antigen is unknown. This sample was included in a study of T-cell memory formation after mild COVID-19. This CDR3 comprises 16 residues. Trimming removed 5 bases at V and 0 bases at J, with 13 bases between. Germline-derived CDR1 and CDR2 are KGHDR and SFDVKD. TCRdb itself ran the 5' RACE reads through MiXCR, one entry per CDR3 protein. The top ten hold around 8.4% of the sample, which has about 440,000 distinct CDR3 sequences, around 19% seen once. Study outcomes and limitations: Clonal second-wave expansions that peaked on day 37 had unconfirmed SARS-CoV-2 specificity. In pre-infection memory, a portion of responding clones appeared, which suggested that cross-reactive memory joined.

V and J are TRBV24-1 and TRBJ2-1, with no clear D. This clonotype was obtained from an adult woman who had mild COVID-19 (a few samples of this study predate the infection). Cell type and time point are not known. The sample was PBMCs or a T cell subset sorted from them (not recorded which). The CDR3 DNA reads TGTGCCACCAGTGCCGGGCCGTATAGCTCCTACAATGAGCAGTTCTTC. It codes for CATSAGPYSSYNEQFF.